The clone carrying this TCR beta chain was counted a few times. The library put unique molecular identifiers onto individual cDNA molecules. From the RACE reads, TCRdb called clonotypes with MiXCR, one entry per CDR3 protein. The profile shows about 130,000 distinct CDR3 sequences, 8.5% to 9.5% of them singletons. The time point: healthy volunteer bleed at 2 weeks. Unfractionated whole blood served as the source for total RNA extraction. This record comes from a study of human T cells and chemical hapten exposure. The germline CDR1 and CDR2 sequences are MNHEY and SVGEGT. Trimming cost V 2 bases and J 3 bases; bases outside gene matches: 9. The CDR3 contains 18 residues.

Specimen: whole blood. This sequence joins TRBV6-2 or TRBV6-3 and TRBJ2-3; 12 bases agree with TRBD2. This receptor was obtained from a male donor in good health. Some clones in this sample may be carry-over from other donors' samples. This CDR3 reads CASSYELAGGLGTDTQYF. CDR3 DNA sequence: TGTGCCAGCAGTTACGAGCTAGCGGGGGGGTTAGGAACAGATACGCAGTATTTT.